Listed below are T cell receptor beta chains from one sample, sequenced in a study of radiotherapy plus CTLA-4 blockade in lung cancer. Using immunoSEQ multiplex PCR, the repertoire was profiled, and TCRdb retains in-frame clones only, with some absent. The sample includes some 30,000 clones, around four fifths of them seen just once. Specimen: peripheral blood, collected from a patient treated with radiotherapy plus ipilimumab. These receptors were obtained from a human donor with non-small cell lung cancer that progressed on radiotherapy plus ipilimumab. The CDR3 runs from the conserved cysteine through the conserved F or W. D genes are given only for firm matches. Clone size is stated in some rows and not others, as once, few, many or a class when expanded.

D gene,J gene,clone size,CDR3 length,V gene,CDR3 DNA,CDR3 protein
-,TRBJ2-5,-,15,TRBV7-9,TGTGCCAGCAGCTTAGTATCAGGGTTCCAAGAGACCCAGTACTTC,CASSLVSGFQETQYF
TRBD1,TRBJ1-6,-,15,TRBV6-1,TGTGCCAGCAGTGTCCAGGGGGCTTGGAATTCACCCCTCCACTTT,CASSVQGAWNSPLHF
TRBD2,TRBJ2-3,-,14,TRBV6-1,TGTGCCAGCAGTGAATGGGGGGGGAGCGATACGCAGTATTTT,CASSEWGGSDTQYF
TRBD2,TRBJ2-3,once,17,TRBV7-8,TGTGCCAGCAGCTTAGGACTAGCGGGGGCCCTCACAGATACGCAGTATTTT,CASSLGLAGALTDTQYF
-,TRBJ2-3,-,13,TRBV13,TGTGCCAGCAGCCAAGCAGGGACAGATACGCAGTATTTT,CASSQAGTDTQYF
-,TRBJ1-2,-,15,TRBV13,TGTGCCAGCAGCTTAGCCCCGTGGGGCCTCTATGGCTACACCTTC,CASSLAPWGLYGYTF
-,TRBJ1-2,-,12,TRBV9,TGTGCCAGCAGCGTAGGGAGCTATGGCTACACCTTC,CASSVGSYGYTF
TRBD1,TRBJ1-1,once,16,TRBV4-2,TGTGCCAGCAGCCAGGAGGACAGGGGGCATAACACTGAAGCTTTCTTT,CASSQEDRGHNTEAFF
-,TRBJ1-1,-,17,TRBV10-2,TGCGCCAGCAGTGCAGGTCCGGGACTACCCCGGGGTACTGAAGCTTTCTTT,CASSAGPGLPRGTEAFF
-,TRBJ1-6,once,13,TRBV7-2,TGTGCCAGCGGCAACCCGCTTAATTCACCCCTCCACTTT,CASGNPLNSPLHF
-,TRBJ2-2,-,15,TRBV4-1,TGCGCCAGCAGCCAAGAAGCCGGGGATACCGGGGAGCTGTTTTTT,CASSQEAGDTGELFF
-,TRBJ2-7,-,16,TRBV5-4,TGTGCCAGCAGCAAACGACAGGGAGGATTCTCCTACGAGCAGTACTTC,CASSKRQGGFSYEQYF
TRBD1,TRBJ1-4,-,14,TRBV28,TGTGCCAGCAGTTTTCAGGGGGCGGGTGAAAAACTGTTTTTT,CASSFQGAGEKLFF
-,TRBJ1-2,-,11,TRBV19,TGTGCCAGTCACAGAAACTATGGCTACACCTTC,CASHRNYGYTF
-,TRBJ1-3,-,14,TRBV27,TGTGCCAGCAGTTTTGTTTACTCTGGAAACACCATATATTTT,CASSFVYSGNTIYF
TRBD2,TRBJ2-6,-,21,TRBV9,TGTGCCAGCAGCCACCTCAACCCGGGACTAGCGGGGGGGCCTGGGGCCAACGTCCTGACTTTC,CASSHLNPGLAGGPGANVLTF
TRBD2,TRBJ2-5,-,15,TRBV4-3,TGCGCCAGCAGCCAAGATAGCGGGGGCCAAGAGACCCAGTACTTC,CASSQDSGGQETQYF
TRBD2,TRBJ2-5,once,14,TRBV6-6,TGTGCCAGCAGACCGGGACTAGGTTCCGAGACCCAGTACTTC,CASRPGLGSETQYF
TRBD1,TRBJ1-4,-,18,TRBV6-1,TGTGCCAGCAGTGGCCGAACAGGGGATCCTGCAACTAATGAAAAACTGTTTTTT,CASSGRTGDPATNEKLFF
-,TRBJ1-1,-,13,TRBV7-2,TGTGCCAGCAGCTTAGCGGTTTCAGTTGAAGCTTTCTTT,CASSLAVSVEAFF
TRBD1,TRBJ1-1,-,13,TRBV10-2,TGCGCCAGCAGTCGGGACAGAAACACTGAAGCTTTCTTT,CASSRDRNTEAFF
TRBD2,TRBJ2-7,once,15,TRBV4-1,TGCGCCAGCAGCCACCCAGCGGGGGGGTCCTACGAGCAGTACTTC,CASSHPAGGSYEQYF
-,TRBJ1-2,-,17,TRBV4-1,TGCGCCAGCAGCCTAGATATCCGGGACACCTATAACTATGGCTACACCTTC,CASSLDIRDTYNYGYTF
TRBD1,TRBJ1-3,-,18,TRBV7-6,TGTGCCAGCAGCTTAGCCCCGGGACAGGGGGCTACTGGAAACACCATATATTTT,CASSLAPGQGATGNTIYF
-,TRBJ2-2,-,16,TRBV15,TGTGCCACCAGCAGAGATCTAAGACAGGACGCCGGGGAGCTGTTTTTT,CATSRDLRQDAGELFF
-,TRBJ1-2,-,14,TRBV6-9,TGTGCCAGCAGTTATTCGACACAGGGCTGTGGCTACACCTTC,CASSYSTQGCGYTF
TRBD1,TRBJ1-3,-,17,TRBV18,TGTGCCAGCTCACCACCGGGACAGGAAATCTCTGGAAACACCATATATTTT,CASSPPGQEISGNTIYF
-,TRBJ1-2,once,15,TRBV2,TGTGCCAGCACTAGCCGATTGCATTCTAACTATGGCTACACCTTC,CASTSRLHSNYGYTF
TRBD2,TRBJ2-3,-,16,TRBV6-1,TGTGCCAGCAGTGACGGGGCTAGCGGATCCACAGATACGCAGTATTTT,CASSDGASGSTDTQYF
TRBD2,TRBJ2-3,-,15,TRBV9,TGTGCCAGCAGCATCAGCGGGGGGCACACAGATACGCAGTATTTT,CASSISGGHTDTQYF
-,TRBJ2-1,-,18,TRBV11-2,TGTGCCAGCAGCTTAAAGGGGGGGCGGTTGTTCTCCTACAATGAGCAGTTCTTC,CASSLKGGRLFSYNEQFF
TRBD1,TRBJ1-1,-,16,TRBV15,TGTGCCACCAGCAGGGGACAGTTCTGGGGGAACACTGAAGCTTTCTTT,CATSRGQFWGNTEAFF
TRBD1,TRBJ1-3,-,16,TRBV9,TGTGCCAGCAGCGCCGGACAGGGGAACTCTGGAAACACCATATATTTT,CASSAGQGNSGNTIYF
-,TRBJ2-5,-,14,TRBV28,TGTGCCAGCAGTGGCTACGGGGGGCGCGAGACCCAGTACTTC,CASSGYGGRETQYF
-,TRBJ1-4,-,12,TRBV27,TGTGCCAGCGGGGGGACTAATGAAAAACTGTTTTTT,CASGGTNEKLFF
TRBD1,TRBJ1-4,-,14,TRBV6-1,TGTGCCAGCAGATTACAGGGGGCGCTAGAAAAACTGTTTTTT,CASRLQGALEKLFF
-,TRBJ2-3,few,15,TRBV2,TGTGCCAGCAGTGAAGGCCTAGCTAGAACAGATACGCAGTATTTT,CASSEGLARTDTQYF
TRBD1,TRBJ2-5,once,15,TRBV15,TGTGCCACCAGCAGACCAGACAGGGGCCACGAGACCCAGTACTTC,CATSRPDRGHETQYF
-,TRBJ2-5,-,15,TRBV11-2,TGTGCCAGCAGCTTTACCGGGACTCCTGAAGAGACCCAGTACTTC,CASSFTGTPEETQYF
TRBD2,TRBJ2-1,-,16,TRBV6-6,TGTGCCAGCAGTCCCCCTGGCGGGGGGGCTTACAATGAGCAGTTCTTC,CASSPPGGGAYNEQFF
-,TRBJ2-3,-,12,TRBV5-1,TGCGCCAGCAGTTCTATGTCCGATACGCAGTATTTT,CASSSMSDTQYF
TRBD2,TRBJ2-3,once,16,TRBV9,TGTGCCAGCAGCACCCGGACTAGCCTCAGCACAGATACGCAGTATTTT,CASSTRTSLSTDTQYF
-,TRBJ1-1,-,14,TRBV2,TGTGCCAGCAGGCTCGGGACACTTGGGACTGAAGCTTTCTTT,CASRLGTLGTEAFF
-,TRBJ1-6,few,17,TRBV27,TGTGCCAGCAGTTTATCCCTGGTCTACTCCTATAATTCACCCCTCCACTTT,CASSLSLVYSYNSPLHF
-,TRBJ1-4,-,14,TRBV10-2,TGCGCCAGCAGTGGGGGGACATTTAATGAAAAACTGTTTTTT,CASSGGTFNEKLFF
-,TRBJ2-5,-,17,TRBV7-8,TGTGCCAGCAGCTTAGAACAGGGTTTTTGGGTGCGGGAGACCCAGTACTTC,CASSLEQGFWVRETQYF
-,TRBJ1-6,few,13,TRBV11-2,TGTGCCAGCAGCCCGCTGGGCAATTCACCCCTCCACTTT,CASSPLGNSPLHF
TRBD1,TRBJ1-2,-,15,TRBV6-5,TGTGCCAGCAGTTACGTACAGGGGGGAAACTATGGCTACACCTTC,CASSYVQGGNYGYTF
TRBD2,TRBJ2-1,-,16,TRBV7-3,TGTGCCAGCAGCTCCGGGTGGACTAGCGGGGAGGGTGAGCAGTTCTTC,CASSSGWTSGEGEQFF
-,TRBJ2-6,-,20,TRBV4-2,TGTGCCAGCAGCCAAGATAGGGGGTCTGACGGCGCCCCTGGGGCCAACGTCCTGACTTTC,CASSQDRGSDGAPGANVLTF
-,TRBJ2-5,-,11,TRBV2,TGTGCCAGCAACTTAGCGGAGACCCAGTACTTC,CASNLAETQYF
TRBD2,TRBJ2-7,-,15,TRBV7-8,TGTGCCAGCAGCTCCAAGCGGGGGCCGACCTACGAGCAGTACTTC,CASSSKRGPTYEQYF
-,TRBJ2-7,-,13,TRBV7-9,TGTGCCAGCAGCTTAGCCGCGGGGATCGAGCAGTACTTC,CASSLAAGIEQYF
-,TRBJ2-3,-,12,TRBV13,TGTGCCAGCAGCATGGGTCGGGGTACGCAGTATTTT,CASSMGRGTQYF